A single sample is the source of the 30 T cell receptor beta chains below, sequenced in a study of blood T cell repertoires in COVID-19. Sequencing used immunoSEQ multiplex PCR; TCRdb keeps in-frame clones, though not all of them. The sample holds 300,000 or so clones, 87% seen once. The material sequenced was peripheral blood. The receptors were gathered from a man aged 45-60 years with active or convalescent COVID-19.

The chain carries TRBV30 and TRBJ2-1; 10 bases match TRBD1. The CDR3 is made up of 14 amino acids. J lost 2 bases, V lost 6 bases, and 4 bases had no gene match. Looked up from germline, CDR1 is GTSNPN and CDR2 is SVGIG (reference sequence). The CDR3 DNA sequence: TGTGCCTGCGGGGGGACAGGGGCCTACAATGAGCAGTTCTTC. Protein sequence: CACGGTGAYNEQFF.

Only one count was recorded for this clone. CDR3 sequence (DNA): TGTGCCACCAGCAGAGAGGAGGGGACCGGTGGAAACACCATATATTTT. It specifies CATSREEGTGGNTIYF. This chain joins TRBV15 and TRBJ1-3; TRBD1 might be the D (5 bases). CDR1 LNHNV and CDR2 YYDKDF come from the germline V gene (reference sequence). Between the trimmed V and J ends, which lost 0 bases and 3 bases, there was a span of 12 bases. This CDR3 contains 16 residues.

In this sample, this clone turned up a few times. In the same sample, other DNA sequences code for this CDR3. The rearrangement links TRBV7-9 to TRBJ2-5; TRBD1 matches at 7 bases. Unmatched junction bases numbered 8, after V lost 2 bases and J lost 5 bases. The length of the CDR3 is 15 residues. Germline values: CDR1 SEHNR, CDR2 FQNEAQ (reference sequence). The CDR3 reads CASSLRGGAWETQYF. Here the CDR3 DNA reads TGTGCCAGCAGCTTAAGAGGGGGCGCTTGGGAGACCCAGTACTTC.

This chain uses TRBV24-1 with TRBJ2-1, with TRBD1 matching 7 bases. After removal of 4 bases from V and 1 base from J, the junction contained 6 bases not matched to a gene. This CDR3 comprises 16 residues. Germline CDR1 is KGHDR and CDR2 is SFDVKD. The CDR3 sequence: CATSDPTGRSYNEQFF. For the CDR3, the DNA is TGTGCCACCAGTGACCCGACAGGGCGGTCCTACAATGAGCAGTTCTTC.

This chain connects TRBV5-1 to TRBJ1-1; possibly TRBD1 for D (5 bases). The length of the CDR3 is 14 residues. The germline V gene encodes CDR1 SGHRS and CDR2 YFSETQ. The V gene lost 4 bases and the J gene lost 7 bases, with 17 bases spanning the gap. The CDR3 bases are TGCGCCAGCAGCCCGCGGTGGGACTCCTTTGAAGCTTTCTTT. Residues: CASSPRWDSFEAFF. Full variable domain (rest looked up from reference TRBV5-1 and TRBJ1-1): KAGVTQTPRYLIKTRGQQVTLSCSPISGHRSVSWYQQTPGQGLQFLFEYFSETQRNKGNFPGRFSGRQFSNSRSEMNVSTLELGDSALYLCASSPRWDSFEAFFGQGTRLTVV.

This chain uses TRBV28 with TRBJ2-7; no reliable D call. The germline gives CDR1 MDHEN, CDR2 SYDVKM. The length of the CDR3 is 12 residues. V lost 7 bases, J lost 9 bases, and 16 bases lay in between. The CDR3 bases are TGTGCCAGCACCTCGCTCCTAAAGAGGCAGTACTTC. The encoded protein is CASTSLLKRQYF.

The chain employs TRBV24-1 and TRBJ2-7; tentatively, D is TRBD2 (7 bases). V was pared by 0 bases and J by 2 bases, with 13 bases between. The CDR3 sequence is 16 residues long. Germline V gene data show CDR1 as KGHDR and CDR2 as SFDVKD. The CDR3 DNA reads as TGTGCCACCAGTGATTTGCGGGGGGCACAGACCTACGAGCAGTACTTC. Translation gives CATSDLRGAQTYEQYF.

As for this clone: Other DNA sequences within the sample encode an identical CDR3. The CDR3: CASSPQGLNEKLFF. Here the CDR3 DNA reads TGTGCCAGCTCACCGCAGGGACTAAATGAAAAACTGTTTTTT. J is TRBJ1-4 and V is TRBV18, with D possibly matching TRBD1 (5 bases). The CDR3 is 14 residues long. Deletions cut 3 bases from V and 5 bases from J, with 10 bases between. Germline V gives CDR1 KGHSH, CDR2 LQKENI.

This sequence joins TRBV28 and TRBJ2-7, with D tentatively TRBD1 (6 bases). The germline gives CDR1 MDHEN, CDR2 SYDVKM. V lost 5 bases, J lost 4 bases, and 15 bases lay in between. This CDR3 has 14 amino acids. CDR3 region: CASSPRQVTYEQYF. The CDR3 DNA is TGTGCCAGCAGTCCCCGACAGGTAACGTACGAGCAGTACTTC.

The genes are TRBV6-2 or TRBV6-3 and TRBJ2-1; 9 bases match TRBD2. The germline gives CDR1 MNHEY, CDR2 SVGEGT. J lost 10 bases, V lost 2 bases, and 15 bases had no gene match. The CDR3 has 17 residues. CDR3 bases: TGTGCCAGCAGTTACCTTCGGAGTGGCGGGGGGGTCCGCGAGCAGTTCTTC. This translates into CASSYLRSGGGVREQFF.

V usage is TRBV7-2 and J usage is TRBJ1-2; 8 nucleotides match TRBD1. This CDR3 is 13 amino acids long. From germline, CDR1 is SGHTA and CDR2 FQGNSA. V shed 5 bases and J 3 bases; nucleotides not matched to a gene: 2. CDR3 in amino acids: CASSQDRDYGYTF. In DNA form, the CDR3 reads TGTGCCAGCAGCCAGGACAGGGACTATGGCTACACCTTC.

The chain uses TRBV4-3 and TRBJ1-6; D perhaps matches TRBD1 (5 bases). V gave up 5 bases and J gave up 5 bases, with 16 bases separating them. The CDR3 runs 16 residues. Germline lookup yields CDR1 LGHNA and CDR2 YSLEER. CDR3 loop: CASSYTAGHNNSPLHF. CDR3 DNA: TGCGCCAGCAGCTATACAGCCGGACACAATAATTCACCCCTCCACTTT.

This rearrangement joins TRBV30 to TRBJ2-3; D is ambiguous. The germline V and J ends were trimmed by 4 bases and 4 bases, with 6 bases remaining between them. Germline-derived CDR1 and CDR2 are GTSNPN and SVGIG (reference sequence). CDR3 size: 11 residues. In DNA, the CDR3 is TGTGCCTGGACTCGAGCAGATACGCAGTATTTT. This gives the protein CAWTRADTQYF.

The chain is built from TRBV28 and TRBJ1-1, with D possibly TRBD1 on 6 matching bases. This CDR3 has 12 residues. Germline V gene data show CDR1 as MDHEN and CDR2 as SYDVKM. Trimming shortened V by 4 bases and J by 3 bases, and 6 bases separated the two germline ends. The CDR3 DNA sequence: TGTGCCAGCAGTTCAGGGGACACTGAAGCTTTCTTT. Amino acids: CASSSGDTEAFF.

CDR3 sequence (DNA): TGTGCCAGCTCACCAAGGGCCCCGGGACAGGGAGGAAATCAGCCCCAGCATTTT. This translates into CASSPRAPGQGGNQPQHF. The chain carries TRBV18 and TRBJ1-5, with 9 bases that match TRBD1. Germline V gene lookup returns CDR1 KGHSH and CDR2 LQKENI. V was pared by 2 bases and J by 4 bases, with 12 bases of the junction left unmatched. The CDR3 spans 18 residues.

V is TRBV2 and J is TRBJ2-1; the match to TRBD2 covers 7 bases. The CDR3 totals 14 residues. Germline lookup yields CDR1 SNHLY and CDR2 FYNNEI. Trimming removed 6 bases from V and 4 bases from J; junction bases left unmatched: 6. DNA of the CDR3: TGTGCCAGCAGAGCGGGAACGGTGTACAATGAGCAGTTCTTC. Its translation: CASRAGTVYNEQFF.

This clone was observed a few times. The chain is built from TRBV2 and TRBJ2-1, with 11 bases matching TRBD2. The CDR3 spans 17 residues. Germline trimming cut 1 base from V and 10 bases from J; bases unmatched to any gene: 12. Germline CDR1 and CDR2: SNHLY and FYNNEI. CDR3 loop: CASSEGLAGGPPLEQFF. The DNA for the CDR3 is TGTGCCAGCAGTGAAGGGCTAGCGGGGGGCCCTCCCCTGGAGCAGTTCTTC.

The rearrangement uses TRBV5-1 and TRBJ2-7; D is unresolved. CDR3 length equals 13 residues. Germline V gives CDR1 SGHRS, CDR2 YFSETQ. V was clipped by 4 bases and J by 2 bases, with 10 bases between them. This CDR3 reads CASSGPQTYEQYF. In DNA, the CDR3 is TGCGCCAGCAGCGGCCCGCAGACCTACGAGCAGTACTTC.

The genes are TRBV3-1 (or the pseudogene TRBV3-2) and TRBJ1-6; the D gene is possibly TRBD1 (5 bases). V lost 3 bases and J 8 bases, leaving 11 bases between the germline ends. Germline assignment: CDR1 LGHDT and CDR2 YNNKEL (reference sequence). CDR3 size: 14 residues. DNA for the CDR3: TGTGCCAGCAGCCAGACAGCACTGGATTCACCCCTCCACTTT. Translation gives CASSQTALDSPLHF.

The J gene is TRBJ1-5, the V gene TRBV7-2, with a tentative D call TRBD1 (5 bases). CDR1 is SGHTA and CDR2 is FQGNSA in the germline V gene. The CDR3 sequence is 16 residues long. Deletions cut 1 base from V and 1 base from J, with 11 bases between. Here the CDR3 DNA reads TGTGCCAGCAGCTTAGTTCAGGGTTTGAGCAATCAGCCCCAGCATTTT. Protein: CASSLVQGLSNQPQHF.

The chain uses TRBV6-5 and TRBJ2-1; 9 bases match TRBD2. The CDR3 length is 11 residues. Germline CDR1 is MNHEY and CDR2 is SVGAGI. V lost 4 bases and J lost 14; bases outside the gene matches: 3. CDR3 sequence reads: CASSSRLAEFF. CDR3 DNA: TGTGCCAGCAGTTCGCGACTAGCGGAGTTCTTC.

Note on this clone: This CDR3 is also generated by other DNA sequences in the sample. The chain links TRBV27 to TRBJ2-2; TRBD1 agrees at 8 bases. The CDR3 loop spans 14 amino acids. Germline V gene sequence: CDR1 MNHEY, CDR2 SMNVEV (reference sequence). V was clipped by 5 bases and J by 5 bases; unmatched bases: 4. CDR3 amino acids: CASSLRTGTGELFF. CDR3 DNA: TGTGCCAGCAGTCTAAGGACAGGGACCGGGGAGCTGTTTTTT.

V usage is TRBV13 and J usage is TRBJ2-7, with 11 nucleotides matching TRBD2. The germline CDR1 and CDR2 sequences are PRHDT and FYEKMQ (reference sequence). The CDR3 is 15 amino acids. V lost 7 bases, J lost 1 base, and 6 bases stayed unmatched. The CDR3 loop is CASTRGLAASYEQYF. The CDR3 coding sequence is TGTGCCAGCACCCGGGGACTAGCGGCTTCCTACGAGCAGTACTTC. The full variable domain, completed using reference TRBV13 and TRBJ2-7, is AAGVIQSPRHLIKEKRETATLKCYPIPRHDTVYWYQQGPGQDPQFLISFYEKMQSDKGSIPDRFSAQQFSDYHSELNMSSLELGDSALYFCASTRGLAASYEQYFGPGTRLTVT.

The chain links TRBV6-5 to TRBJ1-4, with D possibly matching TRBD1 (5 bases). V dropped 2 bases and J dropped 7 bases, with 14 bases sitting between them. Germline CDR1 reads MNHEY; CDR2 reads SVGAGI. The CDR3 loop spans 15 amino acids. The CDR3 DNA reads as TGTGCCAGCAGTTACAGGGGTAGCAAGGGTGAAAAACTGTTTTTT. Protein sequence: CASSYRGSKGEKLFF.

V usage is TRBV12-3 or TRBV12-4 and J usage is TRBJ2-1; D perhaps matches TRBD2 (5 bases). CDR3 size: 13 residues. V dropped 6 bases and J dropped 0 bases, with 6 bases sitting between them. DNA of the CDR3: TGTGCCAGCAGGGGGAGCTCCTACAATGAGCAGTTCTTC. Translating it yields CASRGSSYNEQFF.

The V call is TRBV7-8, the J call TRBJ2-6; D perhaps matches TRBD1 (6 bases). With 5 bases removed from V and 2 bases from J, the gap between germline ends came to 16 bases. Germline V CDR1 and CDR2: SGHVS, FQNEAQ. The CDR3 is made up of 17 amino acids. The CDR3 loop reads CASSGPGQVAGANVLTF. Here the CDR3 DNA reads TGTGCCAGCAGCGGACCGGGACAAGTAGCTGGGGCCAACGTCCTGACTTTC. The variable domain in full, with the rest retrieved from reference TRBV7-8 and TRBJ2-6, is GAGVSQSPRYKVAKRGQDVALRCDPISGHVSLFWYQQALGQGPEFLTYFQNEAQLDKSGLPSDRFFAERPEGSVSTLKIQRTQQEDSAVYLCASSGPGQVAGANVLTFGAGSRLTVL.

The chain has TRBV19 and TRBJ2-7; TRBD1 is a possible D gene (5 bases). CDR3 size: 12 residues. Germline V gene lookup returns CDR1 LNHDA and CDR2 SQIVND (reference sequence). V dropped 7 bases and J dropped 8 bases, with 15 bases sitting between them. The CDR3 protein is CASTKGVGKQYF. The CDR3 coding sequence is TGTGCCAGTACCAAAGGGGTAGGAAAGCAGTACTTC.

The J gene is TRBJ2-7, the V gene TRBV7-2; TRBD1 aligns across 8 bases. With V trimmed by 6 bases and J by 3 bases, 10 bases remained unmatched. Germline CDR1 and CDR2: SGHTA and FQGNSA. This CDR3 comprises 15 residues. CDR3: CASSTTGGDLYEQYF. Written as DNA, the CDR3 is TGTGCCAGCAGTACAACAGGGGGAGACCTCTACGAGCAGTACTTC.

This rearrangement joins TRBV29-1 to TRBJ1-1; D gene ambiguous. Germline values: CDR1 SQVTM, CDR2 ANQGSEA. The CDR3 sequence is 14 residues long. V was clipped by 3 bases and J by 3 bases, with 14 bases between them. CDR3 nucleotides: TGCAGCGTTGACGGCGGGAGGGCCTACACTGAAGCTTTCTTT. This gives the protein CSVDGGRAYTEAFF.

V usage is TRBV6-4 and J usage is TRBJ1-6; 8 bases align to TRBD1. Trimming cost V 0 bases and J 0 bases; bases outside gene matches: 4. The CDR3 extends over 18 amino acids. From germline, CDR1 is MRHNA and CDR2 SNTAGT. CDR3 amino acids: CASSDSEDRDSYNSPLHF. The CDR3, as DNA: TGTGCCAGCAGTGACTCTGAGGACAGGGACTCCTATAATTCACCCCTCCACTTT.